This TCR beta chain was retrieved from a study of pediatric ulcerative colitis. The CDR3 spans 14 residues. Germline V gene data show CDR1 as SGDLS and CDR2 as YYNGEE. As for this clone: Its antigen remains unidentified. The junction differs from germline at one of its ends, possibly a read error.

One to two pinch biopsies were taken from the rectum during colonoscopy. Study conclusions and caveats: Rectal repertoires separated controls, mild-moderate and acute severe colitis.

Each sample received Survey-level depth of up to 500,000 reads. Only in-frame clones appear in the TCRdb table, and some are missing; sequencing was by immunoSEQ multiplex PCR. The data contain 30,000 to 35,000 clones, about 81% of them singletons. The genes are TRBV9 and TRBJ1-2; 7 positions agree with TRBD1. The specimen was gut tissue. The TCR originated in a boy aged 10-17 years with mild ulcerative colitis. The CDR3 coding sequence is TGTGCTAGCAGCGTGGATGACAGGGCCTATGGCTACACCTTC. Protein sequence: CASSVDDRAYGYTF.